The clone carrying this T cell receptor (beta chain) was recorded at least ten times. Its antigen is not known. This specimen comes from a study of T cells in Graves' hyperthyroidism and ophthalmopathy. This CDR3 comprises 13 residues. Germline V lookup: CDR1 MNHEY, CDR2 SMNVEV (reference sequence). V was pared by 6 bases and J by 3 bases, with 11 bases between. Findings and caveats of the study: Model-based prediction identified ophthalmopathy a median roughly 6.1 months prior to its onset.

The investigators amplified TCR beta CDR3 regions from RNA transcripts. During a first-round RT-PCR of the TCR CDR3, the HTBI primer set was used. TCRdb re-called the multiplex PCR reads through MiXCR, storing one row per CDR3 protein. The data show 150,000 to 200,000 distinct CDR3 sequences, about 17% seen once. The chain joins TRBV27 to TRBJ1-2; D perhaps matches TRBD1 (6 bases). Material for sequencing was blood. This TCR came from a woman aged 45 to 65 with Graves' hyperthyroidism. The chain's CDR3 is CASSSQGYYGYTF. The CDR3 bases are TGTGCCAGCAGCTCACAGGGATACTATGGCTACACCTTC.